Listed below are T cell receptor beta chains from one sample, sequenced in a study of blood T cell repertoires in COVID-19. TCRdb's copy holds only in-frame clones and misses some; the assay was immunoSEQ multiplex PCR. The repertoire holds approximately 82,000 clones, with approximately 90% as singletons. Specimen: peripheral blood. The receptors were sampled from a man between 65 and 85 years old with active or convalescent COVID-19. Both conserved end residues are part of each CDR3. Each record gives: V gene, CDR3 protein.

v_gene: TRBV5-1; CDR3aa: CASSLVGGSYNEQFF
v_gene: TRBV6-5; CDR3aa: CASRTQGARGYTF
v_gene: TRBV4-3; CDR3aa: CASSQDGQLTGELFF
v_gene: TRBV6-5; CDR3aa: CASSYVRGYEQYF
v_gene: TRBV12-5; CDR3aa: CASGLVPGTDTQYF
v_gene: TRBV21-1; CDR3aa: CASSNQRDRGNSGANVLTF
v_gene: TRBV4-1; CDR3aa: CASSQERGSDYGYTF
v_gene: TRBV7-2; CDR3aa: CASSLARGGLDTDTQYF
v_gene: TRBV6-2/TRBV6-3; CDR3aa: CASSSQGSYGYTF
v_gene: TRBV28; CDR3aa: CASSSQGAPNSPLHF
v_gene: TRBV2; CDR3aa: CASSEPGTGDEKLFF
v_gene: TRBV5-1; CDR3aa: CASSSSVSGSTQETQYF
v_gene: TRBV7-2; CDR3aa: CASSPRLAGGPGETQYF
v_gene: TRBV7-3; CDR3aa: CASSLKTSDIQYF
v_gene: TRBV15; CDR3aa: CATSRDRGQLQHF
v_gene: TRBV7-2; CDR3aa: CASSLTGTRETQYF
v_gene: TRBV6-5; CDR3aa: CASSWDRVAGNTIYF
v_gene: TRBV6-5; CDR3aa: CASSYARGRYEQYF
v_gene: TRBV19; CDR3aa: CASRPGGAEAFF
v_gene: TRBV7-2; CDR3aa: CASSSWTALGSPLHF
v_gene: TRBV28; CDR3aa: CASSWRGGLYGYTF
v_gene: TRBV6-5; CDR3aa: CASRTQGRGIYEQYF
v_gene: TRBV6-6; CDR3aa: CASRLRDSSKAFF
v_gene: TRBV7-9; CDR3aa: CASSLTPTGSAGYTF
v_gene: TRBV6-5; CDR3aa: CASSYSTGYNEQFF
v_gene: TRBV7-9; CDR3aa: CASTGDSRYTEAFF
v_gene: TRBV9; CDR3aa: CASSVRGFNTDTQYF
v_gene: TRBV27; CDR3aa: CASRLLPFVADTQYF
v_gene: TRBV6-5; CDR3aa: CASSAGTGSFHEQYF